This T cell receptor (beta chain) was recorded in a study of blood T cell repertoires in COVID-19. Study context: There were acute and convalescent COVID-19 samples, and they came from the United States, Italy and Spain. Sample material is recorded as cDNA or gDNA derived from T cells, B-cell-depleted T cells, or PBMCs.

Germline CDR1 reads LNHDA; CDR2 reads SQIVND (reference sequence). With V trimmed by 4 bases and J by 6 bases, 4 bases remained unmatched. The CDR3 covers 13 residues. Assay used: immunoSEQ multiplex PCR; TCRdb lists only in-frame clones, some missing. The data contain approximately 140,000 clones, approximately 92% of them singletons. This receptor was obtained from a man in his late teens or twenties with COVID-19, enrolled during active disease. Input material: peripheral blood. The rearrangement joins TRBV19 to TRBJ2-7, with 9 positions matching TRBD2. The CDR3 loop is CASSTGLAREQYF. CDR3 in DNA: TGTGCCAGTAGTACCGGACTAGCGCGCGAGCAGTACTTC. The full variable domain, with the rest looked up from reference TRBV19 and TRBJ2-7, is DGGITQSPKYLFRKEGQNVTLSCEQNLNHDAMYWYRQDPGQGLRLIYYSQIVNDFQKGDIAEGYSVSREKKESFPLTVTSAQKNPTAFYLCASSTGLAREQYFGPGTRLTVT.